These T cell receptor beta chains were read from a single sample in a study of shared T cell receptors in the human thymus. Profiled with immunoSEQ multiplex PCR; TCRdb holds only in-frame clones, not every one. The sample shows roughly 660,000 clones, roughly 88% of them seen only once. These records were also assigned to another study, of human thymus T cells.

Sequenced material: thymocytes. The origin of the receptors is a boy younger than two with a congenital heart defect. Each CDR3 is given with its conserved first and last residue. The D gene is left open where the match is weak.

v_gene: TRBV4-3; d_gene: TRBD1; len: 19; CDR3aa: CASSRNFSRDRATNYGYTF
v_gene: TRBV6-6; d_gene: TRBD2; len: 14; CDR3aa: CAGQGSGSSETQYF
v_gene: TRBV5-6; d_gene: TRBD1; len: 14; CDR3aa: CASSIGQGHGELFF
v_gene: TRBV11-2; d_gene: TRBD2; len: 17; CDR3aa: CASSSPRLAGVPYEQYF
v_gene: TRBV5-1; d_gene: TRBD2; len: 14; CDR3aa: CASSLAGPSYEQYF
v_gene: TRBV4-1; d_gene: NA; len: 16; CDR3aa: CASSQDRGGGPYEQYF
v_gene: TRBV6-5; d_gene: TRBD2; len: 13; CDR3aa: CASSLAEYNEQFF
v_gene: TRBV6-1; d_gene: NA; len: 13; CDR3aa: CASRLDGNYGYTF
v_gene: TRBV7-9; d_gene: TRBD1; len: 16; CDR3aa: CASSFRDRAVTGELFF
v_gene: TRBV7-8; d_gene: TRBD1; len: 16; CDR3aa: CASSLAHGQGQETQYF
v_gene: TRBV5-8; d_gene: TRBD2; len: 15; CDR3aa: CASSLSGSPYNEQFF
v_gene: TRBV4-3; d_gene: NA; len: 18; CDR3aa: CASSLREQVAVPYNEQFF
v_gene: TRBV12-5; d_gene: TRBD1; len: 16; CDR3aa: CASGWGTGTHTGELFF
v_gene: TRBV25-1; d_gene: NA; len: 14; CDR3aa: CASSTGGNPGELFF